What follows is one TCR beta chain and its context. Per the study methods: For nucleated cells, counts were estimated from reference gene primer amplification. Libraries were prepared by immunoSEQ multiplex PCR; TCRdb keeps only in-frame clonotypes and omits some of them. V, J and clone size derive from that table, while D and trimming were established from the DNA sequence. This table has about 190,000 clones, 90% appearing once. The data originate from a study of blood T cell repertoires in COVID-19. Study overall: Collection of acute and convalescent COVID-19 samples took place in the United States, Italy and Spain. Sources were T cells, B-cell-depleted T cells, or PBMCs; the material itself was cDNA or gDNA.

Germline values: CDR1 SGHNT, CDR2 YYREEE (reference sequence). After removal of 4 bases from V and 6 bases from J, the junction contained 8 bases not matched to a gene. This CDR3 contains 14 residues. The V and J genes are TRBV5-4 and TRBJ2-7; 9 bases map to TRBD1. Input material: peripheral blood. The source of this sequence is a man aged 50 to 59 with acute or convalescent COVID-19. CDR3 in amino acids: CASSVGQGTSEQYF. The CDR3 DNA reads TGTGCCAGCAGCGTGGGACAGGGTACGAGCGAGCAGTACTTC.